This entry lists 16 T cell receptor beta chains sequenced from one sample in a study of blood T cell repertoires in COVID-19. Method: immunoSEQ multiplex PCR; TCRdb's copy keeps in-frame clones and lacks some. The top ten hold about 1.2% of the sample, which has about 84,000 clones, around 88% seen once. Sequenced material: peripheral blood. Source of these receptors: a man older than 75 with active or convalescent COVID-19.

The chain has TRBV19 and TRBJ1-1, with D tentatively TRBD1 (5 bases). The CDR3 runs 13 residues. Trimming took 5 bases from V and 0 from J, leaving 7 bases between them. The V gene's germline CDR1 is LNHDA and CDR2 SQIVND (reference sequence). The CDR3 DNA sequence: TGTGCCAGTAGTTACAGGTTGAACACTGAAGCTTTCTTT. It yields the protein CASSYRLNTEAFF.

The chain carries TRBV10-3 and TRBJ2-7; the D gene is possibly TRBD1 (5 bases). V was cut by 4 bases and J by 8 bases, with 15 bases left in between. The germline CDR1 and CDR2 sequences are ENHRY and SYGVKD. The CDR3 sequence is 13 residues long. In DNA, the CDR3 is TGTGCCATCAGTGCTGTCTTATCAGGGAAGCAGTACTTC. This codes for CAISAVLSGKQYF.

This rearrangement joins TRBV4-2 to TRBJ2-3; 8 bases match TRBD2. Per germline, CDR1 LGHNA and CDR2 YNFKEQ. The CDR3 consists of 15 residues. V was pared by 2 bases and J by 4 bases, with 5 bases of the junction left unmatched. The CDR3 DNA reads TGTGCCAGCAGCCAAATTAGCGGGAATTCAGATACGCAGTATTTT. Its translation: CASSQISGNSDTQYF.

This clone was found once. V usage is TRBV7-9 and J usage is TRBJ1-5; 8 bases agree with TRBD1. Germline assignment: CDR1 SEHNR and CDR2 FQNEAQ (reference sequence). The CDR3 is 14 amino acids. Unmatched junction bases numbered 5, after V lost 5 bases and J lost 5 bases. CDR3: CASSKDRVDQPQHF. The CDR3 DNA reads TGTGCCAGCAGCAAGGACAGGGTTGATCAGCCCCAGCATTTT.

The chain combines TRBV7-9 with TRBJ2-4, with 11 bases fitting TRBD2. The CDR3 is made up of 15 amino acids. In germline, CDR1 is SEHNR, CDR2 FQNEAQ (reference sequence). V lost 2 bases and J lost 6; bases outside the gene matches: 3. The CDR3 region is CASSLTSGRGNIQYF. CDR3 coding DNA: TGTGCCAGCAGCTTAACTAGCGGGAGAGGAAACATTCAGTACTTC.

This clone was picked up one time. This chain links TRBV30 with TRBJ2-3, with TRBD2 matching 11 bases. With 4 bases clipped from V and 1 base from J, the junction kept 4 bases outside the gene matches. Germline V gene lookup returns CDR1 GTSNPN and CDR2 SVGIG (reference sequence). CDR3 length: 15 amino acids. In DNA, the CDR3 is TGTGCCTGGACGACTAGCGGGAAACGCACAGATACGCAGTATTTT. Its protein product is CAWTTSGKRTDTQYF.

The rearrangement links TRBV9 to TRBJ2-1, with 12 bases identical to TRBD2. J lost 9 bases, V lost 5 bases, and 9 bases had no gene match. The germline V gene has CDR1 SGDLS and CDR2 YYNGEE. This CDR3 is built from 15 residues. CDR3 in amino acids: CASSPSGRAQGEQFF. The CDR3 nucleotides read TGTGCCAGCAGTCCTAGCGGGAGGGCCCAGGGTGAGCAGTTCTTC.

The chain employs TRBV27 and TRBJ2-3; 7 bases line up with TRBD2. Germline loops: CDR1 MNHEY, CDR2 SMNVEV (reference sequence). V shed 8 bases and J 2 bases; nucleotides not matched to a gene: 16. The CDR3 consists of 17 residues. CDR3 sequence (DNA): TGTGCCAGCGGGGTAGGGCCGGGACTACCAAACACAGATACGCAGTATTTT. Amino acid sequence: CASGVGPGLPNTDTQYF.

The chain employs TRBV4-1 and TRBJ2-1; the match to TRBD1 covers 12 bases. This CDR3 has 15 amino acids. Per the germline V gene, CDR1 is MGHRA and CDR2 is YSYEKL. J lost 7 bases, V lost 4 bases, and 5 bases had no gene match. CDR3 DNA: TGCGCCAGCAGCCGGGGACAGGGGGCTTGGAATGAGCAGTTCTTC. Amino acids: CASSRGQGAWNEQFF.

This clone has only one observation. The chain carries TRBV10-3 and TRBJ2-5; D is perhaps TRBD2 (6 bases). Trimming took off 5 bases at V and 1 base at J, with 17 bases between the two ends. This CDR3 comprises 16 residues. Germline CDR1 ENHRY, CDR2 SYGVKD. CDR3 nucleotides: TGTGCCATCAGTCCCGCCCGGGACTCGAGCCAAGAGACCCAGTACTTC. This sequence encodes CAISPARDSSQETQYF.

This clone showed up just a few times. The rearrangement uses TRBV7-2 and TRBJ1-5; D remains ambiguous. The V end lost 4 bases, the J end lost 6 bases, and 10 bases lay between the germline ends. Germline-derived CDR1 and CDR2 are SGHTA and FQGNSA. The CDR3 sequence is 13 residues long. The CDR3 is CASSSYGTQPQHF. For the CDR3, the DNA is TGTGCCAGCAGCTCGTATGGCACTCAGCCCCAGCATTTT.

This clone showed up many times. V usage is TRBV5-1 and J usage is TRBJ2-7, with 10 nucleotides matching TRBD1. The CDR3 totals 14 residues. Germline values: CDR1 SGHRS, CDR2 YFSETQ. V trimming: 6 bases; J trimming: 5 bases; junction bases outside the gene matches: 8. The DNA for the CDR3 is TGCGCCAGCAAAAAGAGGGACAGGGGCAACGAGCAGTACTTC. This translates into CASKKRDRGNEQYF.

This chain uses TRBV19 with TRBJ2-6; 9 bases map to TRBD1. Germline CDR1 reads LNHDA; CDR2 reads SQIVND (reference sequence). V was clipped by 4 bases and J by 2 bases; unmatched bases: 3. This CDR3 contains 16 residues. The CDR3 here is CASSTQGAAGANVLTF. DNA for the CDR3: TGTGCCAGTAGTACACAGGGGGCGGCTGGGGCCAACGTCCTGACTTTC.

The chain couples TRBV30 to TRBJ1-1; possible D gene TRBD1, 5 bases. The CDR3 runs to 12 residues. Trimming stripped 1 base from V and 5 bases from J, with 8 bases between. CDR1 and CDR2 from the germline V gene are GTSNPN and SVGIG (reference sequence). CDR3 in DNA: TGTGCCTGGAGTGCGGGGGGAACTGAAGCTTTCTTT. Its translation: CAWSAGGTEAFF.

V is TRBV25-1 and J is TRBJ2-1; no definite D call. The germline V gene has CDR1 MGHDK and CDR2 SYGVNS. Trimming pared 2 bases from V and 9 bases from J, leaving 8 bases between. The CDR3 extends over 12 amino acids. CDR3 region: CASSESRFEQFF. The CDR3 coding sequence is TGTGCCAGCAGTGAAAGCAGGTTTGAGCAGTTCTTC.

The V and J genes are TRBV3-1 (or the pseudogene TRBV3-2) and TRBJ1-5, with D unclear. The CDR3 totals 12 residues. V was trimmed by 8 bases and J by 7 bases, leaving 12 bases between them. CDR1 LGHDT and CDR2 YNNKEL come from the germline V gene (reference sequence). As DNA, the CDR3 is TGTGCCAGCTCCGAGAGCGGGCAGCCCCAGCATTTT. It encodes CASSESGQPQHF.